This T cell receptor (beta chain) was profiled in a study of blood T cell repertoires in COVID-19. The wider study: Samples representing acute and convalescent COVID-19 were sourced from the United States, Italy and Spain. PBMCs, B-cell-depleted T cells, or T cells were the source of the cDNA or gDNA that made up the material.

In this sample, this clone turned up a few times. Germline V gives CDR1 SGHAT, CDR2 FQNNGV. Trimming took off 3 bases at V and 5 bases at J, with 14 bases between the two ends. The CDR3 covers 15 residues. TCRdb's table, derived via immunoSEQ multiplex PCR, lists solely in-frame clones and lacks some. Of some 120,000 clones listed, less than 90% were seen once; the top ten hold 2% to 2.5%. The specimen was peripheral blood. The genes are TRBV11-2 and TRBJ2-1; D possibly corresponds to TRBD2 (6 bases). The TCR originated in a young man with acute or convalescent COVID-19. Here the CDR3 DNA reads TGTGCCAGCAGCTTTTCGGGAGCTTACAACAATGAGCAGTTCTTC. Translation gives CASSFSGAYNNEQFF.